The sequence of this T cell receptor (beta chain) was determined in a study of regulatory T cells in long-lasting Graves disease. With iRepertoire HTBI primers and Arm-PCR of CDR3 regions, TCR beta libraries were built. TCRdb called the multiplex PCR reads again in MiXCR, with one record for every CDR3 protein. The sample holds about 540,000 distinct CDR3 sequences; roughly 14% are singletons and the top ten take about 10%. This clonotype was seen repeatedly, ten times or more. Its antigen is as yet unknown. CDR3 size: 14 residues. Trimming left V 7 bases short and J 6 bases short, with 18 bases between. Time point given: newly diagnosed GD, antithyroid drugs for less than 3 months. Making the TCR library involved RNA that had been extracted from PBMCs. The guidelines of the American Thyroid Association were the basis for diagnosing Graves' disease. Points from the study as a whole: Patients with persistent disease shared 2,741 public clonotypes, outpacing the approximately 920 shared by new patients. The study found lower TCR diversity in persistent Graves' patients than in newly diagnosed ones.

The same sample was also studied in work on T cells in Graves' hyperthyroidism and ophthalmopathy. From that report: TCR CDR3 underwent first-round RT-PCR with the HTBI primer set.

This sequence joins TRBV12-3 or TRBV12-4 and TRBJ1-2; TRBD1 is a possible D gene (6 bases). The receptor was derived from a man aged 30-40 years with Graves disease. Here the sequenced sample was peripheral blood mononuclear cells (PBMCs), taken at new diagnosis, from a patient treated with antithyroid drugs. CDR3 protein: CASTIWNRADGYTF. In DNA, the CDR3 is TGTGCCAGCACCATTTGGAACAGGGCGGATGGCTACACCTTC.